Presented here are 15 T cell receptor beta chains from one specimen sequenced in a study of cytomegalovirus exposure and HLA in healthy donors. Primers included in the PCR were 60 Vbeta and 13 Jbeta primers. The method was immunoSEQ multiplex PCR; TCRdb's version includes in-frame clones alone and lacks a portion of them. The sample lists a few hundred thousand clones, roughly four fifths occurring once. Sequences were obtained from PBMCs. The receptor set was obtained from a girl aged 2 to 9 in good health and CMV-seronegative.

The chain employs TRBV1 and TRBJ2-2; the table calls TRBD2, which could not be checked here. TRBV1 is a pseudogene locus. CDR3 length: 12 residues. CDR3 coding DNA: TGCACCAGCAGCGGACTATGCGGGGAGCTGTTTTTT. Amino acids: CTSSGLCGELFF.

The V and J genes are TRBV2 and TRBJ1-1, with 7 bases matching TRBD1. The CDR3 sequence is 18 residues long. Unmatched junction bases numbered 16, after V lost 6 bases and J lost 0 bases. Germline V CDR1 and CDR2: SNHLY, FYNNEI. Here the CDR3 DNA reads TGTGCCAGCAGCCGACAACCGGGACAGTTTGCTATGAACACTGAAGCTTTCTTT. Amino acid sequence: CASSRQPGQFAMNTEAFF.

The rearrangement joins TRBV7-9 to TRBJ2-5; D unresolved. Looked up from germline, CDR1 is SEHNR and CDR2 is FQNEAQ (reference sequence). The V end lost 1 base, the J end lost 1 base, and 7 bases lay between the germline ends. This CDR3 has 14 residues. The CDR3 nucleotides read TGTGCCAGCAGCTTAGGTCCGAGCCAAGAGACCCAGTACTTC. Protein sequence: CASSLGPSQETQYF.

This CDR3 reads CASSHAQENIQYF. CDR3 bases: TGTGCCAGCAGCCATGCCCAGGAAAACATTCAGTACTTC. The chain uses TRBV7-9 and TRBJ2-4; D unresolved. The ends were cut back, 5 bases at V and 5 bases at J, with 10 bases in the middle. The CDR3 runs 13 residues. In germline, CDR1 is SEHNR, CDR2 FQNEAQ (reference sequence). Full variable domain (missing parts from reference TRBV7-9 and TRBJ2-4): DTGVSQNPRHKITKRGQNVTFRCDPISEHNRLYWYRQTLGQGPEFLTYFQNEAQLEKSRLLSDRFSAERPKGSFSTLEIQRTEQGDSAMYLCASSHAQENIQYFGAGTRLSVL.

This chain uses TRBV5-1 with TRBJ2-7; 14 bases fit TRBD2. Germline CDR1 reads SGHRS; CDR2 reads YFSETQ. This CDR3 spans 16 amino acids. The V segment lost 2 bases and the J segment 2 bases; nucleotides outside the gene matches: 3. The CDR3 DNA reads TGCGCCAGCAGCTTCGGGACTAGCGGGAGAACCTACGAGCAGTACTTC. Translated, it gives CASSFGTSGRTYEQYF.

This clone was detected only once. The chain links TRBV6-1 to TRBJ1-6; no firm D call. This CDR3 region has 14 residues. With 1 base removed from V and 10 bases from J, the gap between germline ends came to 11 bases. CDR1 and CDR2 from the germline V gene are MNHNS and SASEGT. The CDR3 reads CASSEVAGRSPLHF. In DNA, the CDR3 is TGTGCCAGCAGTGAAGTAGCGGGTCGCTCACCCCTCCACTTT.

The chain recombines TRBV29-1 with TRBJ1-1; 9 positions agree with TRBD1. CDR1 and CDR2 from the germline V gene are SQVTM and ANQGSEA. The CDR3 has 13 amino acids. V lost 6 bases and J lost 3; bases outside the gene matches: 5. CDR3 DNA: TGCAGCGTATCAGGACAGGGGCACACTGAAGCTTTCTTT. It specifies CSVSGQGHTEAFF.

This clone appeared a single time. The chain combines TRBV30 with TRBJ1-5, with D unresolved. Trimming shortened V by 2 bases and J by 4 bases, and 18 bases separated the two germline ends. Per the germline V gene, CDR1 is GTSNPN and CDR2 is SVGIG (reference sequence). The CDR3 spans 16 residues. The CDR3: CAWSSGSVLNNQPQHF. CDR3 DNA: TGTGCCTGGAGTTCCGGGTCAGTCCTAAATAATCAGCCCCAGCATTTT.

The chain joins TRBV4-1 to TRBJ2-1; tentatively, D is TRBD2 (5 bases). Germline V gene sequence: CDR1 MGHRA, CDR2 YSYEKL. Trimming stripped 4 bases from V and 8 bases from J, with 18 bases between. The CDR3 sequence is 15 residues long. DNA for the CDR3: TGCGCCAGCAGCCTCCGGGGAAGGGCTATAGATGAGCAGTTCTTC. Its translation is CASSLRGRAIDEQFF.

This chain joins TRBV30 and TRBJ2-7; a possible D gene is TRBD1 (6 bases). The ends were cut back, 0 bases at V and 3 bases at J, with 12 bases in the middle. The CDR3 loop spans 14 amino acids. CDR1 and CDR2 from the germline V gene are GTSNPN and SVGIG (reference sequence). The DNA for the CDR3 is TGTGCCTGGAGTGTACCCGTCAGGGGCTACGAGCAGTACTTC. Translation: CAWSVPVRGYEQYF.

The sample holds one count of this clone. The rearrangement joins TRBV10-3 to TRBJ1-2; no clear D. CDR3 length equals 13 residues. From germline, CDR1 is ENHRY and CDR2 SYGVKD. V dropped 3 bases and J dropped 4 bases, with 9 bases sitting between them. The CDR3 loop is CAISDGQVYGYTF. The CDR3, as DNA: TGTGCCATCAGTGATGGGCAGGTCTATGGCTACACCTTC.

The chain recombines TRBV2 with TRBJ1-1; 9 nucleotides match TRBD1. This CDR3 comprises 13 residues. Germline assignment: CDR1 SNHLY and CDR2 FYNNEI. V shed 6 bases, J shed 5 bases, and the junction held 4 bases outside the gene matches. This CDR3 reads CASRVDRGTEAFF. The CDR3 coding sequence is TGTGCCAGCAGGGTGGACAGGGGAACTGAAGCTTTCTTT.

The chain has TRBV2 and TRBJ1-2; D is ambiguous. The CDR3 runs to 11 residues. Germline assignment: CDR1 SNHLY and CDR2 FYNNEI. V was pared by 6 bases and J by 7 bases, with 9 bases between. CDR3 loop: CASSFGGGYTF. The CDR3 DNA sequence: TGTGCCAGCAGCTTCGGAGGTGGCTACACCTTC.

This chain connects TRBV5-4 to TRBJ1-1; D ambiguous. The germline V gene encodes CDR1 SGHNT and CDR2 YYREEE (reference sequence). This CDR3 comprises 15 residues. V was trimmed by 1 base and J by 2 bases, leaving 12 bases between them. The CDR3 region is CASSLSIDFNTEAFF. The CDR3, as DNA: TGTGCCAGCAGCTTGTCCATAGATTTTAACACTGAAGCTTTCTTT.

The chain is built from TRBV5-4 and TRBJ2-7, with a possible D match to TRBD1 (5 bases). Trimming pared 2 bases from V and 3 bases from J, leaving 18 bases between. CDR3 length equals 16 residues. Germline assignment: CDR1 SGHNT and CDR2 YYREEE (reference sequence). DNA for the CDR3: TGTGCCAGCAGCTTCAGTCGGGCCTCAGGACACTACGAGCAGTACTTC. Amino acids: CASSFSRASGHYEQYF.